These T cell receptor beta chains were read from a single sample in a study of blood T cell repertoires in COVID-19. Measured with immunoSEQ multiplex PCR; TCRdb has only the in-frame clones, and not every one. The sample has tens of thousands of clones; approximately 84% are singletons. What was sequenced was peripheral blood. The receptors shown here come from a man aged 80 or over in a cohort sampled during active COVID-19. The CDR3 runs from the conserved cysteine through the conserved F or W. A D gene is named only where the DNA matches it firmly. Size values are once, few and many counts, or a class for expanded clones, and some rows have none.

j_call,v_call,clone_size,d_call,cdr3_nt,cdr3_aa
TRBJ2-7,TRBV18,once,TRBD1,TGTGCCAGCTCACCTGGGACAGCCCCAGCCTACGAGCAGTACTTC,CASSPGTAPAYEQYF
TRBJ2-1,TRBV18,once,TRBD2,TGTGCCAGCTCACCGCCCTTTGCGGGGGGCTACAATGAGCAGTTCTTC,CASSPPFAGGYNEQFF
TRBJ2-7,TRBV19,.,.,TGTGCCAGTAGTAGATCACAGGCCTCCTACGAGCAGTACTTC,CASSRSQASYEQYF
TRBJ2-5,TRBV7-9,.,.,TGTGCCAGCAACTCCTACAAGGGGGAACGGGAGACCCAGTACTTC,CASNSYKGERETQYF
TRBJ1-1,TRBV6-1,.,TRBD1,TGTGCCAGCAGTGAGAACAGGGGGCGCGAGGAAGCTTTCTTT,CASSENRGREEAFF
TRBJ2-5,TRBV7-2,.,TRBD2,TGTGCCAGCAGCTCCTCTAGCGGGGGGACTGAGACCCAGTACTTC,CASSSSSGGTETQYF
TRBJ2-4,TRBV7-2,.,TRBD1,TGTGCCAGCAGCTCTACAGGGGGCATGGGCAAAAACATTCAGTACTTC,CASSSTGGMGKNIQYF
TRBJ2-7,TRBV3-1/TRBV3-2,.,TRBD2,TGTGCCAGCAGCCAAGGCCTAGCGGGAGTCCACGAGCAGTACTTC,CASSQGLAGVHEQYF
TRBJ1-2,TRBV5-4,.,.,TGTGCCAGCAGCTTGGACGGGAACGGCTACACCTTC,CASSLDGNGYTF
TRBJ1-1,TRBV5-1,.,.,TGCGCCAGCAGCTTGGAGACAGTAAGGAACACTGAAGCTTTCTTT,CASSLETVRNTEAFF
TRBJ2-3,TRBV4-2,few,TRBD2,TGTGCCAGCGCCCAATCTGTGCTAGCGGGAGGGGATACGCAGTATTTT,CASAQSVLAGGDTQYF
TRBJ1-2,TRBV19,.,.,TGTGCCGCCGGGGGGGAAAGTGGCTACACCTTC,CAAGGESGYTF
TRBJ2-7,TRBV5-1,.,.,TGCGCCAGCAGCTTGGTAGGGGGACACAGCTCCTACGAGCAGTACTTC,CASSLVGGHSSYEQYF